This TCR beta chain was sequenced for a study of Graves' ophthalmopathy and Graves' hyperthyroidism. CDR3 length: 15 residues. The V gene end was trimmed by 3 bases and the J gene end by 8 bases; junction bases not matched to a gene: 13. The germline V gene encodes CDR1 SGHRS and CDR2 YFSETQ. Beta-chain TCR CDR3 regions were amplified from RNA transcripts. The workflow started with a first-round RT-PCR run with HTBI primers and then moved on to a second-round multiplex PCR. Each CDR3 protein is one row after TCRdb ran MiXCR on the multiplex PCR reads. The table records roughly 400,000 distinct CDR3 sequences, 17% of them present only once. Other autoimmune disease, uncontrolled infection, pregnancy and lactation led to exclusion. There are many counts of this clonotype.

The sequence was obtained from an adult woman with stable Graves' hyperthyroidism. The chain joins TRBV5-1 to TRBJ1-1; 7 bases line up with TRBD1. Sequenced: peripheral blood. The CDR3 sequence is CASSWGQRLGGEAFF. CDR3 DNA: TGCGCCAGCAGCTGGGGACAGAGATTAGGGGGCGAAGCTTTCTTT. Supplemented by reference TRBV5-1 and TRBJ1-1, the full variable domain reads KAGVTQTPRYLIKTRGQQVTLSCSPISGHRSVSWYQQTPGQGLQFLFEYFSETQRNKGNFPGRFSGRQFSNSRSEMNVSTLELGDSALYLCASSWGQRLGGEAFFGQGTRLTVV.